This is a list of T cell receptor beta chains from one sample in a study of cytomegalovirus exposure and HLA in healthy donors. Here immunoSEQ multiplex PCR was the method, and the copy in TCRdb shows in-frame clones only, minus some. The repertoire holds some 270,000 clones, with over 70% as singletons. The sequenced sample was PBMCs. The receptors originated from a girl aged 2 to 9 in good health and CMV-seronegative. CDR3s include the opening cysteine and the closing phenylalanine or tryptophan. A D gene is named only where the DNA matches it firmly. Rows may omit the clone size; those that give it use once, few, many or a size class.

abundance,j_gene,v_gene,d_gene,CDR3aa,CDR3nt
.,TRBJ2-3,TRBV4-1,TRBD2,CASSQTTSSGLADTQYF,TGCGCCAGCAGCCAGACGACTTCTAGCGGGTTAGCGGATACGCAGTATTTT
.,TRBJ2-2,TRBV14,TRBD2,CASSQASGHLNTGELFF,TGTGCCAGCAGCCAAGCTAGCGGCCACTTGAACACCGGGGAGCTGTTTTTT
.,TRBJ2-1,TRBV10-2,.,CASSDFRELLGDEQFF,TGCGCCAGCTCCGACTTCCGGGAGTTGTTAGGGGATGAGCAGTTCTTC
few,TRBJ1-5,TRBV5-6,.,CASSLWKGRQPQHF,TGTGCCAGCAGCTTGTGGAAGGGGCGACAGCCCCAGCATTTT
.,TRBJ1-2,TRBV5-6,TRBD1,CASSPAGTDYGYTF,TGTGCCAGCAGCCCGGCCGGGACAGACTATGGCTACACCTTC
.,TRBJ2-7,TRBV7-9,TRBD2,CASSPRTSGRYEQYF,TGTGCCAGCAGCCCCCGGACTAGCGGGAGATACGAGCAGTACTTC
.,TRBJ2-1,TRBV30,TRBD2,CAWNLGPSGTSGQFF,TGTGCCTGGAATCTTGGCCCTAGCGGGACATCAGGGCAGTTCTTC
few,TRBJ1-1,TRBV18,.,CASSPISTTEAFF,TGTGCCAGCTCACCAATCTCTACCACTGAAGCTTTCTTT
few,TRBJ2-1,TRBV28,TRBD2,CASSSMTSGGWDEQFF,TGTGCCAGCAGTTCCATGACTAGCGGGGGCTGGGATGAGCAGTTCTTC
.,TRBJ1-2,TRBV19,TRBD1,CASSSFHFQDRVYGYTF,TGTGCCAGTAGTAGTTTTCACTTCCAGGACAGGGTCTATGGCTACACCTTC
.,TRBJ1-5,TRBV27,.,CASRSTGGLDNSHSNQPQHF,TGTGCCAGCAGATCTACCGGCGGCTTGGACAACTCCCATAGCAATCAGCCCCAGCATTTT
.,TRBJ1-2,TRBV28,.,CASSLFSPWGRYGYTF,TGTGCCAGCAGTTTATTTTCCCCCTGGGGGAGGTATGGCTACACCTTC
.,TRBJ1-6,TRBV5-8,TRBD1,CASSQGTGRNSPLHF,TGTGCCAGCAGCCAGGGGACAGGGAGGAATTCACCCCTCCACTTT
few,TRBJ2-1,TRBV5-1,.,CASSLFQQVQFF,TGCGCCAGCAGCTTATTTCAACAAGTGCAGTTCTTC
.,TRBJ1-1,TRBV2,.,CASRDRLNTEAFF,TGTGCCAGCAGGGACAGACTGAACACTGAAGCTTTCTTT
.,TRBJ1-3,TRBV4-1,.,CASSFPGGSGNTIYF,TGCGCCAGCAGCTTCCCGGGGGGCTCTGGAAACACCATATATTTT
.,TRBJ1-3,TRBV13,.,CASSLRTAGNTIYF,TGTGCCAGCAGCCTCCGGACAGCTGGAAACACCATATATTTT
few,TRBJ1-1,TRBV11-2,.,CASSLKQINTEAFF,TGTGCCAGCAGCTTAAAACAGATCAACACTGAAGCTTTCTTT
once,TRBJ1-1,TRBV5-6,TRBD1,CASSQDRGWQLNTEAFF,TGTGCCAGCAGCCAAGACAGGGGGTGGCAACTGAACACTGAAGCTTTCTTT
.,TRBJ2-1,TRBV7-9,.,CASSPRRGLEQFF,TGTGCCAGCAGCCCGCGGCGGGGATTGGAGCAGTTCTTC
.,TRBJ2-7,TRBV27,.,CASSLSRSYEQYF,TGTGCCAGCAGTTTATCGAGGAGTTACGAGCAGTACTTC
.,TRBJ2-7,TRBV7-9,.,CASSFLYEQYF,TGTGCCAGCAGCTTCCTCTACGAGCAGTACTTC
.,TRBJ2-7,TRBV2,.,CASRPRGEIYEQYF,TGTGCCAGCAGACCTAGGGGTGAAATCTACGAGCAGTACTTC
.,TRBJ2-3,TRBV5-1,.,CASRPRLGATTDTQYF,TGCGCCAGCAGGCCCCGATTGGGGGCTACTACAGATACGCAGTATTTT
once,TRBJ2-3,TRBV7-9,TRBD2,CASSEGLAGDSITDTQYF,TGTGCCAGCAGCGAAGGACTAGCGGGAGATTCGATCACAGATACGCAGTATTTT
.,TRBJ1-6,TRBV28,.,CAIRGGMGGSPLHF,TGTGCCATACGTGGGGGAATGGGGGGATCACCCCTCCACTTT
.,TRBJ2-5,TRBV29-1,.,CSVSRAYQETQYF,TGCAGCGTTTCGAGGGCGTACCAAGAGACCCAGTACTTC
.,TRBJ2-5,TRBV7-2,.,CASSLGPDRETQYF,TGTGCCAGCAGCTTAGGTCCAGATCGAGAGACCCAGTACTTC
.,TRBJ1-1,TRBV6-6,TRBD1,CASSYSDRGTEAFF,TGTGCCAGCAGTTACTCCGACAGGGGAACTGAAGCTTTCTTT
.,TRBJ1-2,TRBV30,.,CAWTSGRGYTF,TGTGCCTGGACGTCAGGAAGGGGCTACACCTTC
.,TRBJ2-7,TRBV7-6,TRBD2,CASSPTAGVPSGSLDEQYF,TGTGCCAGCAGCCCGACCGCCGGGGTGCCTAGCGGGAGCCTCGACGAGCAGTACTTC
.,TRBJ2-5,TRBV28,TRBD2,CASSFESSGEFYQETQYF,TGTGCCAGCAGTTTCGAATCTAGCGGAGAATTTTACCAAGAGACCCAGTACTTC
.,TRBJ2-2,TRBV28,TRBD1,CASSSPGQGLGGELFF,TGTGCCAGCAGCTCCCCGGGACAGGGGTTGGGCGGGGAGCTGTTTTTT
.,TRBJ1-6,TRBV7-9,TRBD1,CSSRRGQGHNSPLHF,TGTTCCAGCAGACGGGGACAGGGTCATAATTCACCCCTCCACTTT
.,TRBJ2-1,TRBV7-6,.,CASTGLDNEQFF,TGTGCCAGCACAGGGCTAGACAATGAGCAGTTCTTC
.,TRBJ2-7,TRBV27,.,CASTERSSYEQYF,TGTGCCAGCACAGAGAGGAGTTCCTACGAGCAGTACTTC
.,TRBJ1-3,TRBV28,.,CASSFESSGNTIYF,TGTGCCAGCAGTTTTGAGAGCTCTGGAAACACCATATATTTT
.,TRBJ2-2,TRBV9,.,CASSSRGKENTGELFF,TGTGCCAGCAGCAGTAGGGGAAAAGAGAACACCGGGGAGCTGTTTTTT
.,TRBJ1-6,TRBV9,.,CASSYRERGPLHF,TGTGCCAGCAGTTACAGGGAAAGGGGACCCCTCCACTTT
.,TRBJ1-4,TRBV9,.,CASSARPANEKLFF,TGTGCCAGCAGCGCTAGACCGGCTAATGAAAAACTGTTTTTT
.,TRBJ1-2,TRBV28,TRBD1,CASSFGGTGVFGGYTF,TGTGCCAGCAGTTTCGGCGGGACAGGGGTTTTTGGGGGCTACACCTTC
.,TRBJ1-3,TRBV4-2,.,CASSPRGRLGGNTIYF,TGTGCCAGCAGCCCCCGTGGGAGACTGGGTGGAAACACCATATATTTT
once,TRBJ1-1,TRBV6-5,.,CASSYYRRESTEAFF,TGTGCCAGCAGTTACTATCGTCGGGAGTCAACTGAAGCTTTCTTT
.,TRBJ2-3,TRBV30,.,CASSATGGTDTQYF,TGTGCCTCCAGTGCAACGGGTGGCACAGATACGCAGTATTTT
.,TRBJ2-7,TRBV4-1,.,CASSPNAVSYEQYF,TGCGCCAGCAGCCCCAATGCAGTCTCCTACGAGCAGTACTTC
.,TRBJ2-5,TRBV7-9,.,CASSLGNTGQETQYF,TGTGCCAGCAGCTTAGGGAATACAGGCCAAGAGACCCAGTACTTC
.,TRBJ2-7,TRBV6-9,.,CASVLGRTIITYEQYF,TGTGCCAGCGTTTTGGGCCGAACGATAATAACCTACGAGCAGTACTTC
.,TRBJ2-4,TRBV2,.,CASKLMGDPKNIQYF,TGTGCCAGCAAGCTAATGGGCGATCCCAAAAACATTCAGTACTTC
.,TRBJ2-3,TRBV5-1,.,CASSLASRDTQYF,TGCGCCAGCAGCTTGGCTAGCAGGGATACGCAGTATTTT
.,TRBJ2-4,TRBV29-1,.,CSVGNPENIQYF,TGCAGCGTTGGTAACCCCGAGAACATTCAGTACTTC
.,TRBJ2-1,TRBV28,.,CASSLGRKEQFF,TGTGCCAGCAGTTTAGGCCGAAAGGAGCAGTTCTTC
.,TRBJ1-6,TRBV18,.,CASSITGFLDYNSPLHF,TGTGCCAGCTCAATCACAGGGTTCCTCGACTATAATTCACCCCTCCACTTT
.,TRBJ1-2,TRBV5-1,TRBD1,CASSMTGGTRYGYTF,TGCGCCAGCAGCATGACAGGGGGTACCCGCTATGGCTACACCTTC
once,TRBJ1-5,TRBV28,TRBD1,CASTIDRGSRQPQHF,TGTGCCAGCACCATCGACAGGGGTAGTAGGCAGCCCCAGCATTTT
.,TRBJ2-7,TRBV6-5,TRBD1,CASSSTGSPFYEQYF,TGTGCCAGCAGTTCGACAGGGTCCCCTTTCTACGAGCAGTACTTC